This passage covers 4 T cell receptor beta chains from one sample sequenced in a study of cytomegalovirus exposure and HLA in healthy donors. Use of 60 Vbeta and 13 Jbeta primers characterized the PCR. The method was immunoSEQ multiplex PCR; TCRdb's version includes in-frame clones alone and lacks a portion of them. The data contain 150,000 or so clones, 70% to 90% of them seen just once; the ten biggest clones take up roughly 5.5%. Sequences were obtained from PBMCs. The receptors originated from a woman in her forties in good health and CMV-seropositive.

The rearrangement links TRBV5-1 to TRBJ1-1; the D is unclear. The length of the CDR3 is 14 residues. The germline CDR1 and CDR2 sequences are SGHRS and YFSETQ. The germline V and J ends were trimmed by 4 bases and 6 bases, with 16 bases remaining between them. Written as DNA, the CDR3 is TGCGCCAGCAGCCCTGCAGGCACGGGAGCTGAAGCTTTCTTT. It translates to CASSPAGTGAEAFF.

The rearrangement links TRBV5-1 to TRBJ2-7; 10 nucleotides line up with TRBD2. The J segment lost 0 bases and the V segment lost 4 bases, leaving 4 bases of the junction unmatched. The CDR3 runs to 15 residues. CDR1 is SGHRS and CDR2 is YFSETQ in the germline V gene. The CDR3 DNA is TGCGCCAGCAGCCCAGCTAGCGGGAGCTCCTACGAGCAGTACTTC. Protein product: CASSPASGSSYEQYF. The full variable domain, in which reference TRBV5-1 and TRBJ2-7 provide the parts outside the CDR3, is KAGVTQTPRYLIKTRGQQVTLSCSPISGHRSVSWYQQTPGQGLQFLFEYFSETQRNKGNFPGRFSGRQFSNSRSEMNVSTLELGDSALYLCASSPASGSSYEQYFGPGTRLTVT.

This chain joins TRBV11-2 and TRBJ2-5, with 7 bases lining up with TRBD1. This CDR3 is built from 13 residues. Germline V gene sequence: CDR1 SGHAT, CDR2 FQNNGV. After removal of 4 bases from V and 2 bases from J, the junction contained 1 base not matched to a gene. The CDR3 coding sequence is TGTGCCAGCAGCTCGGGACAGCAAGAGACCCAGTACTTC. It specifies CASSSGQQETQYF.

V gene TRBV14 combines with J gene TRBJ2-5; D gene uncertain. CDR1 is SGHDN, CDR2 FVKESK, per germline. CDR3 length equals 13 residues. V was pared by 3 bases and J by 4 bases, with 9 bases between. As DNA, the CDR3 is TGTGCCAGCAGCCATTATGGCGGAGAGACCCAGTACTTC. The encoded protein is CASSHYGGETQYF.